The present TCR beta chain was sequenced within a study of Graves' ophthalmopathy and Graves' hyperthyroidism. The authors amplified TCR beta CDR3 regions from RNA transcripts. HTBI primers were used in a first-round RT-PCR, which preceded a second-round multiplex PCR. TCRdb independently ran MiXCR on the multiplex PCR reads; one entry per CDR3 protein. The sample consists of about 550,000 distinct CDR3 sequences, 35% to 45% of them appearing once. Trimming cost V 6 bases and J 4 bases; bases outside gene matches: 12. This CDR3 has 15 amino acids. Germline V gene data show CDR1 as MNHEY and CDR2 as SVGAGI. Study findings and constraints: Blood was where most expanded thyroid clonotypes above 0.001 frequency also turned up.

Clinical symptoms, serum thyroxine, TRAb, thyroid ultrasound and orbital computed tomography formed the basis of diagnosis. This clonotype has at least ten counts. The antigen is unknown. The chain is built from TRBV6-5 and TRBJ2-7; the match to TRBD1 covers 7 bases. The origin of this receptor is an adult man with Graves' hyperthyroidism. The sequencing input was peripheral blood or thyroid tissue (not recorded which). The CDR3 loop reads CASSRTGTDPYEQYF. The CDR3 DNA reads as TGTGCCAGCAGCAGGACCGGGACAGACCCTTACGAGCAGTACTTC.